This T cell receptor beta chain stems from a study of blood T cells in healthy people across ages. Using a J-beta primer mix together with a sample-barcoded 5' primer, a second PCR was run for roughly 6 to 12 cycles. MiXCR, applied by TCRdb to the 5' RACE reads, yields one record per CDR3 protein. Of fewer than 1 million distinct CDR3 sequences in the sample, around 45% were seen once. Total RNA was isolated from each sample in quantities of at least 5 micrograms. Sequencing used blood. The TCR sequence derives from a man aged 60 to 75 in good health.

The CDR3 loop reads CASSVQDGVSYEQYF. The CDR3 nucleotides are TGCGCCAGCAGTGTCCAGGATGGGGTTTCCTACGAGCAGTACTTC. The J gene is TRBJ2-7, the V gene TRBV10-2; no clear D gene. The CDR3 is 15 amino acids. Trimming pared 4 bases from V and 1 base from J, leaving 14 bases between. Germline V lookup: CDR1 WSHSY, CDR2 SAAADI.